The rows below give T cell receptor beta chains drawn from one sample of a study of tumor-infiltrating lymphocytes in oesophageal squamous cell carcinoma. In TCRdb, the PCR reads were re-called with MiXCR into one record per CDR3 protein. Of approximately 9,500 distinct CDR3 sequences in the sample, roughly three fifths were seen once. Sequencing was done on a sample of esophageal tumor tissue. The receptors come from a female donor with esophageal squamous cell carcinoma. Both conserved end residues are part of each CDR3. A D gene is named only where the DNA matches it firmly. Rows give clone size only sometimes, using once, few, many, or a class for an expanded clone.

v_call	d_call	j_call	clone_size	cdr3_aa	cdr3_nt
TRBV7-6	NA	TRBJ2-3	NA	CASSRSSGYTDTQYF	TGTGCCAGCAGCAGGAGCAGCGGATACACAGATACGCAGTATTTT
TRBV7-2	NA	TRBJ2-1	NA	CASSLMLDYNEQFF	TGTGCCAGCAGCCTTATGCTAGACTACAATGAGCAGTTCTTC
TRBV7-6	TRBD2	TRBJ2-1	medium-sized	CASRLSGRYNEQFF	TGTGCCAGCAGACTTAGCGGGAGGTACAATGAGCAGTTCTTC
TRBV7-6	NA	TRBJ2-1	NA	CASSLTGTGEQFF	TGTGCTAGCAGCCTCACCGGGACTGGGGAGCAGTTCTTC
TRBV11-2	TRBD2	TRBJ2-7	NA	CASSLGFASGSYEQYF	TGTGCCAGCAGCTTAGGATTTGCTAGCGGGAGCTACGAGCAGTACTTC
TRBV7-8	NA	TRBJ2-7	NA	CASSSTASSYEQYF	TGTGCCAGCAGCTCCACAGCAAGCTCCTACGAGCAGTACTTC
TRBV28	NA	TRBJ2-7	medium-sized	CASSSQGYNEQYF	TGTGCCAGCAGTTCACAGGGTTACAATGAGCAGTACTTC
TRBV7-4	NA	TRBJ1-2	NA	CASSLGGALHGYTF	TGTGCCAGCAGCTTAGGGGGGGCCTTGCATGGCTACACCTTC
TRBV12-3/TRBV12-4	NA	TRBJ1-6	NA	CASSPRSWGSPLHF	TGTGCCAGCAGTCCTCGATCCTGGGGGTCACCCCTCCACTTT
TRBV12-3/TRBV12-4	NA	TRBJ2-1	NA	CASGPARAEQFF	TGTGCCAGCGGGCCAGCAAGGGCTGAGCAGTTCTTC
TRBV11-3	NA	TRBJ2-5	NA	CASSQRLGGDETQYF	TGTGCCAGCAGCCAACGATTGGGGGGTGATGAGACCCAGTACTTC
TRBV7-9	NA	TRBJ2-1	many	CASSRLGQLTYNEQFF	TGTGCCAGCAGCCGCCTAGGGCAGCTGACCTACAATGAGCAGTTCTTC
TRBV19	NA	TRBJ2-2	few	CAILQSATGELFF	TGTGCCATCCTACAATCAGCCACCGGGGAGCTGTTTTTT
TRBV24-1	NA	TRBJ2-2	NA	CATSVLNTGELFF	TGTGCCACCAGTGTTTTGAACACCGGGGAGCTGTTTTTT
TRBV12-3/TRBV12-4	TRBD1	TRBJ2-1	NA	CASSFGTGSNEQFF	TGTGCCAGCAGTTTTGGGACAGGGTCGAATGAGCAGTTCTTC
TRBV3-1	NA	TRBJ2-1	NA	CASSQDLRNEQFF	TGTGCCAGCAGCCAAGATCTTCGCAATGAGCAGTTCTTC
TRBV7-3	TRBD2	TRBJ2-1	medium-sized	CASSFGHGLAGGGEQFF	TGTGCCAGCAGCTTTGGTCACGGACTAGCGGGAGGAGGGGAGCAGTTCTTC
TRBV12-3/TRBV12-4	NA	TRBJ1-2	NA	CASTQTNYGYTF	TGTGCCAGCACCCAAACTAACTATGGCTACACCTTC
TRBV19	NA	TRBJ1-1	once	CASTTTRRANTEAFF	TGTGCCAGTACCACGACCCGTAGAGCAAACACTGAAGCTTTCTTT
TRBV7-2	NA	TRBJ2-1	once	CASGGFLSTYNEQFF	TGTGCCAGCGGGGGGTTTCTTTCTACCTACAATGAGCAGTTCTTC
TRBV7-2	NA	TRBJ2-3	few	CASSPQLIWGELADTQYF	TGTGCCAGCAGCCCTCAGCTGATCTGGGGGGAGCTGGCAGATACGCAGTATTTT
TRBV7-3	NA	TRBJ2-7	NA	CASSLTWDGAREQYF	TGTGCCAGCAGCTTAACCTGGGACGGGGCAAGGGAGCAGTACTTC
TRBV6-6	NA	TRBJ2-1	NA	CASSYPGTGYNEQFF	TGTGCCAGCAGCTACCCCGGGACTGGCTACAATGAGCAGTTCTTC
TRBV3-1	NA	TRBJ2-7	few	CASSPRTYEQYF	TGTGCCAGCAGCCCACGGACCTACGAGCAGTACTTC
TRBV10-3	TRBD2	TRBJ2-7	NA	CAISRGGSSYEQYF	TGTGCCATCAGCCGCGGGGGATCCTCCTACGAGCAGTACTTC
TRBV11-2	TRBD2	TRBJ2-1	NA	CASSLGTSGRDYNEQFF	TGTGCCAGCAGCTTAGGGACTAGCGGGAGGGATTACAATGAGCAGTTCTTC
TRBV27	NA	TRBJ1-2	many	CASSLVGTGRGGYTF	TGTGCCAGCAGTTTAGTCGGTACAGGGAGGGGTGGCTACACCTTC